This T cell receptor beta chain was sequenced in a study of T cell changes during pregnancy in multiple sclerosis. The CDR3 contains 16 residues. V trimming: 0 bases; J trimming: 8 bases; junction bases outside the gene matches: 4. CDR1 SGDLS and CDR2 YYNGEE come from the germline V gene. Clones were read by immunoSEQ multiplex PCR, and TCRdb kept only the in-frame ones, dropping some. The data contain approximately 20,000 clones, roughly 88% of them singletons. The chain employs TRBV9 and TRBJ2-6; 11 nucleotides agree with TRBD2. This clonotype originated in a female donor in good health, enrolled as a control in a pregnancy study. Sequenced material: CD8+ T cells from peripheral blood mononuclear cells, taken after pregnancy. The CDR3 is CASSVASGGSSNVLTF. CDR3 bases: TGTGCCAGCAGCGTAGCTAGCGGGGGGTCTTCCAACGTCCTGACTTTC.